A selection of T cell receptor beta chains follows, all from one sample in a study of blood T cell repertoires in COVID-19. The data were produced by immunoSEQ multiplex PCR, yet TCRdb's version contains in-frame clones alone and is incomplete. Here the sample spans approximately 200,000 clones, roughly 90% being singletons. Sequencing used PBMCs or T cells enriched from blood (not recorded which). Receptors were obtained from a woman aged 25-40 years who had been exposed to COVID-19. Both conserved end residues are part of each CDR3. The D gene is left open where the match is weak. Clone size is stated in some rows and not others, as once, few, many or a class when expanded.

j_call v_call d_call clone_size cdr3_aa cdr3_nt
TRBJ2-7 TRBV19 . once CASSMYVPAYEQYF TGTGCCAGTAGTATGTACGTGCCGGCCTACGAGCAGTACTTC
TRBJ1-1 TRBV5-1 TRBD1 once CASSRQGGTEAFF TGCGCCAGCAGTAGACAGGGGGGCACTGAAGCTTTCTTT
TRBJ2-3 TRBV9 TRBD1 . CASSVAGQDTDTQYF TGTGCCAGCAGCGTAGCGGGACAGGACACAGATACGCAGTATTTT
TRBJ2-2 TRBV27 TRBD1 . CASKLGQGYTGELFF TGTGCCAGCAAGTTGGGACAGGGGTACACCGGGGAGCTGTTTTTT
TRBJ1-5 TRBV15 TRBD1 . CATSRASGTGVGNQPQHF TGTGCCACCAGCAGAGCCTCCGGGACAGGGGTGGGCAATCAGCCCCAGCATTTT
TRBJ1-2 TRBV12-5 TRBD1 . CASGLVGQGARGYTF TGTGCTAGTGGTTTGGTAGGTCAGGGGGCGCGAGGCTACACCTTC
TRBJ1-5 TRBV2 TRBD1 . CASGFGGDRVFQPQHF TGTGCCAGCGGCTTCGGGGGGGACAGGGTCTTTCAGCCCCAGCATTTT
TRBJ2-7 TRBV7-6 TRBD2 . CASSLVAGGVNEQYF TGTGCCAGCAGCTTAGTAGCGGGGGGGGTCAACGAGCAGTACTTC
TRBJ1-6 TRBV4-2 . few CASSQDGGHNSPLHF TGTGCCAGCAGCCAAGATGGGGGCCATAATTCACCCCTCCACTTT
TRBJ2-4 TRBV11-3 . . CASSLDSQQGRNIQYF TGTGCCAGCAGCTTAGATAGCCAGCAGGGTCGGAACATTCAGTACTTC
TRBJ1-1 TRBV27 . . CASSLSPPMNTEAFF TGTGCCAGCAGTTTATCCCCCCCCATGAACACTGAAGCTTTCTTT
TRBJ1-4 TRBV7-9 . . CASSYGLRQTNEKLFF TGTGCCAGCAGCTACGGCCTCAGACAGACTAATGAAAAACTGTTTTTT
TRBJ1-1 TRBV24-1 TRBD1 . CATSDPGQGSEAFF TGTGCCACCAGTGACCCTGGACAGGGGTCTGAAGCTTTCTTT
TRBJ2-7 TRBV5-4 TRBD2 . CAALPAPAAGGPREQYF TGTGCCGCACTGCCCGCACCTGCCGCGGGGGGCCCGCGGGAGCAGTACTTC
TRBJ1-5 TRBV9 . . CASSGGQGPGPQHF TGTGCCAGCAGCGGGGGCCAGGGCCCTGGGCCCCAGCATTTT
TRBJ1-2 TRBV19 . . CASSSAVRQANYGYTF TGTGCCAGTAGTAGCGCCGTTAGACAGGCCAACTATGGCTACACCTTC
TRBJ2-3 TRBV30 . few CAWSRRGAPDTQYF TGTGCCTGGAGTCGACGGGGGGCCCCAGATACGCAGTATTTT
TRBJ1-6 TRBV6-5 TRBD1 . CASDRGYNSPLHF TGTGCCTCAGACAGGGGATATAATTCACCCCTCCACTTT
TRBJ2-1 TRBV6-1 . . CASSPGTYNEQFF TGTGCCAGCAGCCCCGGGACTTACAATGAGCAGTTCTTC
TRBJ2-2 TRBV27 . few CASSLAGKTGELFF TGTGCCAGCAGTTTAGCGGGGAAAACCGGGGAGCTGTTTTTT
TRBJ2-3 TRBV4-2 TRBD2 . CASSQEGVLAGGLTDTQYF TGTGCCAGCAGCCAAGAGGGCGTTCTAGCGGGGGGCCTCACAGATACGCAGTATTTT
TRBJ1-4 TRBV13 TRBD1 once CASSFRTGANEKLFF TGTGCCAGCAGCTTCCGGACAGGGGCTAATGAAAAACTGTTTTTT
TRBJ1-1 TRBV14 . . CASSWGLNTEAFF TGTGCCAGCAGCTGGGGCCTGAACACTGAAGCTTTCTTT
TRBJ2-1 TRBV5-1 TRBD1 . CASRSTGASSYNEQFF TGCGCCAGCAGGTCGACAGGGGCAAGCTCCTACAATGAGCAGTTCTTC
TRBJ2-3 TRBV11-1 . . CASSHSRSDTQYF TGTGCCAGCAGCCACTCGAGGTCAGATACGCAGTATTTT
TRBJ1-2 TRBV5-6 TRBD1 . CASSEGQGTLGYTF TGTGCCAGCAGCGAGGGACAGGGCACTTTAGGCTACACCTTC
TRBJ2-6 TRBV27 . . CASSPRQDYSGANVLTF TGTGCCAGCAGTCCCCGACAGGATTACTCGGGGGCCAACGTCCTGACTTTC
TRBJ1-5 TRBV2 . once CASSDRTENQPQHF TGTGCCAGCAGTGATCGGACAGAGAATCAGCCCCAGCATTTT
TRBJ2-5 TRBV9 TRBD2 . CASSGPTSGGQETQYF TGTGCCAGCAGCGGACCCACTAGCGGGGGCCAAGAGACCCAGTACTTC
TRBJ2-3 TRBV19 TRBD2 . CASSPLAGIDTQYF TGTGCCAGTAGTCCATTAGCGGGGATAGATACGCAGTATTTT
TRBJ2-5 TRBV5-8 TRBD2 . CASSQRLAGQETQYF TGTGCCAGCAGCCAAAGACTAGCGGGGCAAGAGACCCAGTACTTC
TRBJ1-1 TRBV2 TRBD1 . CASRLTGGNTEAFF TGTGCCAGCAGGTTGACAGGGGGGAACACTGAAGCTTTCTTT
TRBJ1-2 TRBV19 TRBD1 . CASIGTGEPYGYTF TGTGCCAGTATTGGGACAGGTGAACCCTATGGCTACACCTTC
TRBJ1-3 TRBV29-1 . . CSVAEPGSGNTIYF TGCAGCGTTGCGGAACCAGGCTCTGGAAACACCATATATTTT
TRBJ1-3 TRBV6-4 TRBD1 . CASGRTGYF TGTGCCAGCGGGAGGACAGGATATTTT
TRBJ1-3 TRBV3-1/TRBV3-2 . few CASSQGAGNTIYF TGTGCCAGCAGCCAAGGAGCTGGAAACACCATATATTTT
TRBJ1-5 TRBV11-2 TRBD1 . CASSPIGGSSNQPQHF TGTGCCAGCAGCCCAATAGGGGGCTCGAGCAATCAGCCCCAGCATTTT
TRBJ2-4 TRBV5-1 . . CASSMRGRDIQYF TGCGCCAGCAGCATGCGGGGTAGGGACATTCAGTACTTC
TRBJ1-3 TRBV3-1/TRBV3-2 TRBD1 . CASSHRWDRAGNTIYF TGTGCCAGCAGCCATCGGTGGGACAGGGCTGGAAACACCATATATTTT
TRBJ1-2 TRBV27 . once CASSLSVGQRRYGYTF TGTGCCAGCAGTTTATCGGTTGGACAGAGACGTTATGGCTACACCTTC
TRBJ2-7 TRBV7-3 . . CASSLWGTRSYEQYF TGTGCCAGCAGCTTATGGGGCACCCGCTCCTACGAGCAGTACTTC
TRBJ1-1 TRBV27 . . CASSQGRTEAFF TGTGCCAGCAGCCAGGGAAGGACTGAAGCTTTCTTT
TRBJ1-4 TRBV3-1/TRBV3-2 . . CASSPRDGGRANEKLFF TGTGCCAGCAGCCCTCGGGACGGGGGGAGGGCTAATGAAAAACTGTTTTTT
TRBJ1-1 TRBV27 . once CASSITGLDTEAFF TGTGCCAGCAGTATTACAGGGCTGGACACTGAAGCTTTCTTT